This entry describes one TCR beta chain. It has no known antigen specificity. No base-level quality is on record; no much larger clone is a single base apart. The patients picked for sequencing were ones in whom flow cytometry had shown an expansion of CD8+CD57+ cells. All patients had severe acquired aplastic anemia diagnosed by International Study of Aplastic Anemia and Agranulocytosis and Camitta criteria. Patients had received no therapy at the time of blood sampling. TCR repertoires of sorted CD4+ and CD8+ blood T cells from severe aplastic anemia patients and healthy subjects were deep-sequenced in the study. Patients were enrolled under clinicaltrials.gov protocols 00001620, 01623167, 00001397, 00071045, 00081523 and 00961064 in the USA. Ficoll-Paque density gradient centrifugation was used to isolate peripheral blood mononuclear cells. Before DNA extraction, CD4+ and CD8+ T cells were sorted with FACS or magnetic beads.

This record belongs to a study of CD8+CD57+ T cells in acquired aplastic anemia (dated by TCRdb to the late 2010s). Context from the whole study: Extracted DNA from sorted CD4+ and CD8+ cells averaged approximately 3 ug, ranging from roughly 0.17 to 30 ug. CD8+CD57+ expansion was defined as a frequency above the mean frequency observed in healthy subjects. Points the paper makes about the study in general: No significant difference in CD8+ Simpson's diversity was found between patients and healthy controls (P=0.060). Although twenty-nine CD8+ CDR3 sequences were shared by patients and controls, these sequences appeared highly expressed in patients and within the immunodominant clones of patients.

CDR1 and CDR2 were assigned from the germline V gene as SGHTA and FQGNSA. The junction shows trimming of 5 bases on V and 3 bases on J, plus 14 bases between the germline ends. Counted from cysteine to phenylalanine, this CDR3 has 14 amino acids. CDR3 DNA is the only sequence kept; it has 42 bases, read in frame from the first base. Genomic DNA was used as template for profiling of TCR beta VDJ combinations and CDR3 sequences. An Illumina HiSeq 2000 was used for TCR repertoire sequencing. In the original analysis: TRBV/TRBJ rearrangement plots, CDR3 size and DJ length profiles, and Simpson's diversity index were used to evaluate the repertoires. The immunodominant clone was defined as the most abundant DNA sequence in deep sequencing data. CDR3 amino acid sequences were checked for sharing across subjects and were also compared against the VDJdb database and published repertoires. TCRdb passed the public sequencing reads through fastp at Q25 and MiXCR, retaining productive beta sequences. Duplicate CDR3 protein sequences are folded into a single record with the most common DNA and genes. The authors' filters were not applied to this entry. Recorded for this sample are fewer than 250,000 distinct CDR3 sequences; roughly half of them occurred a single time. The biggest ten clones account for approximately 8% of the sample.

This clonotype was obtained from a human donor with aplastic anemia. Rearrangement joined TRBV7-2 to TRBJ2-7; the D gene is unclear. What was sequenced was sorted CD4+, CD8+, or CD8+CD57+ T cells (not recorded which) from PBMCs. The DNA sequence is given as TGTGCCAGCAGCGCCCAGGCTGGGGACTACGAGCAGTACTTC. This sequence encodes CASSAQAGDYEQYF. The entire variable domain, with the stretches around the CDR3 drawn from the reference TRBV7-2 and TRBJ2-7 proteins, is GAGVSQSPSNKVTEKGKDVELRCDPISGHTALYWYRQSLGQGLEFLIYFQGNSAPDKSGLPSDRFSAERTGGSVSTLTIQRTQQEDSAVYLCASSAQAGDYEQYFGPGTRLTVT.